The following is a TCR beta chain sequence with its context. Germline values: CDR1 DFQATT, CDR2 SNEGSKA (reference sequence). Germline trimming cut 2 bases from V and 12 bases from J; bases unmatched to any gene: 22. The CDR3 extends over 18 amino acids. The data belong to a study of early T cells in non-severe SARS-CoV-2 infection. Individual cDNA molecules each received unique molecular identifiers attached to them. TCRdb ran MiXCR on the 5' RACE reads and lists one entry per CDR3 protein. Counted here are 65,000 to 90,000 distinct CDR3 sequences, approximately 12% occurring once; the ten biggest clones make up about 5%.

V is TRBV20-1 and J is TRBJ1-4; 9 bases are a match to TRBD1. The sequenced sample consisted of whole blood. The TCR was taken from an adult who was a healthcare worker with PCR-confirmed SARS-CoV-2 infection or an uninfected control (not recorded which). Here the CDR3 reads CSARLPRTGVGPNGELFF. The CDR3, as DNA: TGCAGTGCTAGACTTCCGAGGACAGGGGTAGGACCGAATGGGGAACTGTTTTTT.